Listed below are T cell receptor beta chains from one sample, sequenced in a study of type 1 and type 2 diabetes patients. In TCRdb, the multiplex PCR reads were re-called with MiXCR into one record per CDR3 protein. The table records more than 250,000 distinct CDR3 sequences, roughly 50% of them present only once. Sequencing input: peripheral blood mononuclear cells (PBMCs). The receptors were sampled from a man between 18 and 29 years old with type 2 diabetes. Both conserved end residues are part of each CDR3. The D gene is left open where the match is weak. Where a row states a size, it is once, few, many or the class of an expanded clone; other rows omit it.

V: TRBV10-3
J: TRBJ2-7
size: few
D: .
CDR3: CAISDPTASSYEQYF
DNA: TGTGCCATCAGTGACCCGACTGCGAGCTCCTACGAGCAGTACTTC

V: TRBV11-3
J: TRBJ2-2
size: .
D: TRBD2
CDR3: CASSLESVPGGDAGELFF
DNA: TGTGCCAGCAGCTTAGAATCGGTGCCGGGAGGGGATGCCGGGGAGCTGTTTTTT

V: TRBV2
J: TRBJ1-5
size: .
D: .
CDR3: CASSEADGNQPQHF
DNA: TGTGCCAGCAGTGAAGCCGACGGCAATCAGCCCCAGCATTTT

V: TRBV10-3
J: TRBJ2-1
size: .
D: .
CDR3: CAISEGGSSYNEQFF
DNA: TGTGCCATCAGTGAGGGGGGCTCCTCCTACAATGAGCAGTTCTTC

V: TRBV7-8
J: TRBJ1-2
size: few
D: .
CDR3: CASSFVEGINGYTF
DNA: TGTGCCAGCAGCTTCGTGGAGGGAATCAATGGCTACACCTTC

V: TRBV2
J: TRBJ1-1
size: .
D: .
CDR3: CASSSRGTGGNTEAFF
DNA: TGTGCCAGCAGTTCCAGGGGAACCGGGGGGAACACTGAAGCTTTCTTT

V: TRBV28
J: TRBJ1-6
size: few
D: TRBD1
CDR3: CASSLGQEYNSPLHF
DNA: TGTGCCAGCAGCCTGGGACAGGAATATAATTCACCCCTCCACTTT

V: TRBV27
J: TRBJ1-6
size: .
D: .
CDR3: CASSLSWGTPLHF
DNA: TGTGCCAGCAGTTTATCTTGGGGAACACCCCTCCACTTT

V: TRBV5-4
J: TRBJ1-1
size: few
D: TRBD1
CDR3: CASSSGQGWNTEAFF
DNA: TGTGCCAGCAGCAGCGGACAGGGCTGGAACACTGAAGCTTTCTTT

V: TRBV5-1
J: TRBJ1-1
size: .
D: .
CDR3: CASSSNQWGTEAFF
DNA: TGCGCCAGCAGCTCTAACCAGTGGGGCACTGAAGCTTTCTTT

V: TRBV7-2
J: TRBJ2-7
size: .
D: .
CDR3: CASSLGLDHEQYF
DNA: TGTGCCAGCAGCTTAGGACTAGACCACGAGCAGTACTTC

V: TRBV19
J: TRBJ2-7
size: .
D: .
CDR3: CANSVSGNSYEQYF
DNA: TGTGCCAATAGTGTCTCCGGGAACTCCTACGAGCAGTACTTC

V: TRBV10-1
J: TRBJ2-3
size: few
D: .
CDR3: CASSADLTDTQYF
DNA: TGCGCCAGCAGCGCCGATCTGACAGATACGCAGTATTTT

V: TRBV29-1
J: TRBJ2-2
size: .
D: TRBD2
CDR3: CSVAATTVGGEGELFF
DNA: TGCAGCGTTGCCGCAACGACCGTGGGGGGGGAGGGGGAGCTGTTTTTT

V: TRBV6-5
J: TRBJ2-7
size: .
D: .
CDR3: CATVRGEQYF
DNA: TGTGCCACAGTAAGGGGCGAGCAGTACTTC

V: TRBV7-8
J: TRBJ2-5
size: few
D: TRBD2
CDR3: CASSLGTLAGIQETQYF
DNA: TGTGCCAGCAGCTTAGGGACCCTAGCGGGGATACAAGAGACCCAGTACTTC

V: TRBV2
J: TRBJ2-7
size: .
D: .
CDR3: CASSFWGWTYEQYF
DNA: TGTGCCAGCAGTTTTTGGGGATGGACCTACGAGCAGTACTTC

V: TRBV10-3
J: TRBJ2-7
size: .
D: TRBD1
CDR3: CAISDWAGGGEQYF
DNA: TGTGCCATCAGTGATTGGGCAGGGGGCGGCGAGCAGTACTTC

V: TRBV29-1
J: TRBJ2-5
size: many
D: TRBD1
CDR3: CSAVIGGGETQYF
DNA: TGCAGCGCAGTAATAGGGGGCGGGGAGACCCAGTACTTC

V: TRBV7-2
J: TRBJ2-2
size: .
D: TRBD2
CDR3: CASKATSGGRYTGELFF
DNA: TGTGCCAGCAAGGCAACTAGCGGGGGTAGATATACCGGGGAGCTGTTTTTT

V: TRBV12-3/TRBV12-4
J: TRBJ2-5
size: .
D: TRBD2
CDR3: CASSAHGTSGGRQTQYF
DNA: TGTGCCAGCAGCGCTCATGGGACTAGCGGGGGTAGGCAGACCCAGTACTTC

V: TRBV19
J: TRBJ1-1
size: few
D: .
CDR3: CASSRGSKGLRAFF
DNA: TGTGCCAGTAGTAGGGGGTCGAAAGGCTTACGGGCTTTCTTT

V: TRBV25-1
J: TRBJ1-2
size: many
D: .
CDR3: CASSGWTEANYGYTF
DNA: TGTGCCAGCAGTGGATGGACAGAAGCTAACTATGGCTACACCTTC

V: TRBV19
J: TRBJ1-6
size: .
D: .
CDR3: CASSHELASPLHF
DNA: TGTGCCAGTAGCCACGAATTGGCTTCACCCCTCCACTTT

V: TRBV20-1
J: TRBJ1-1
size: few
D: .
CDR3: CSAPYGGVVRNTEAFF
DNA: TGCAGTGCTCCCTATGGGGGGGTAGTTAGGAACACTGAAGCTTTCTTT

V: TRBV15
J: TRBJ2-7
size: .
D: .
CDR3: CATSRDLGYEQYF
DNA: TGTGCCACCAGCAGAGATTTAGGGTACGAGCAGTACTTC

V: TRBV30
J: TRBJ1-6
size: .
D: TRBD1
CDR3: CAWEPGQINSPLHF
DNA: TGTGCCTGGGAACCGGGACAGATTAATTCACCCCTCCACTTT

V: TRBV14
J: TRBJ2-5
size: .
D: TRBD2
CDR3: CASRQDKGGPEETQYF
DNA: TGTGCCAGCCGCCAAGATAAGGGAGGGCCTGAAGAGACCCAGTACTTC

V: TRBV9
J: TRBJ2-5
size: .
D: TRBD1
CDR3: CASSSDRVRTETQYF
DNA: TGTGCCAGCAGCTCAGACAGGGTTCGAACAGAGACCCAGTACTTC

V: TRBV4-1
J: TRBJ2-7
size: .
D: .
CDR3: CASSQTLGDRSRYEQYF
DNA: TGCGCCAGCAGCCAAACCTTGGGAGACAGGTCGCGATACGAGCAGTACTTC

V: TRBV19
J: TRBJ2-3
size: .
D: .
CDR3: CASSPGTDSSADTQYF
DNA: TGTGCCAGTAGTCCGGGGACCGACAGCTCTGCAGATACGCAGTATTTT

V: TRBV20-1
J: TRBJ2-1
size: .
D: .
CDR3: CSARENPKHNEQFF
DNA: TGCAGTGCTAGAGAGAACCCTAAGCACAATGAGCAGTTCTTC

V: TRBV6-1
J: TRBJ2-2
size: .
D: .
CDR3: CASGGRQGTGELFF
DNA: TGTGCCAGCGGAGGGAGGCAAGGCACCGGGGAGCTGTTTTTT

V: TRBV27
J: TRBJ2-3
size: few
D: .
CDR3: CASRRRDTDTQYF
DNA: TGTGCCAGCAGACGAAGGGACACAGATACGCAGTATTTT

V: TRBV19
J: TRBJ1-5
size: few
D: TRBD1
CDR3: CASRGRTGHQPQHF
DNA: TGTGCCAGTAGGGGAAGGACAGGGCATCAGCCCCAGCATTTT

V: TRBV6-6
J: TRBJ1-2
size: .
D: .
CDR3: CASSEYRDGGYTF
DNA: TGTGCCAGCAGTGAATATCGCGACGGTGGCTACACCTTC

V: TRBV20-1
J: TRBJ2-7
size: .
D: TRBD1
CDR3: CSGGGQGLSEQYF
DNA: TGCAGTGGCGGAGGACAGGGGTTGAGCGAGCAGTACTTC

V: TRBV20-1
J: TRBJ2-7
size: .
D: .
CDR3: CSAQEPRLYEQYF
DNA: TGCAGTGCCCAAGAGCCTCGGCTTTACGAGCAGTACTTC

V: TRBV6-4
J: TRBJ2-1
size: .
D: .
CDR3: CASSDGVPGNEQFF
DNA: TGTGCCAGCAGTGACGGGGTCCCGGGAAATGAGCAGTTCTTC

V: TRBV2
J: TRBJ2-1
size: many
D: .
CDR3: CASMYNEQFF
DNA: TGTGCCAGCATGTACAATGAGCAGTTCTTC

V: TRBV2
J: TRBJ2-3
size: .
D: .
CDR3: CASSERGAMDTQYF
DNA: TGTGCCAGCAGTGAACGGGGGGCTATGGATACGCAGTATTTT

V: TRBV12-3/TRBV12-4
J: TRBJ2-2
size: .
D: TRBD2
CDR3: CASERLAPNTGELFF
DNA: TGTGCCAGCGAGCGACTAGCGCCGAACACCGGGGAGCTGTTTTTT

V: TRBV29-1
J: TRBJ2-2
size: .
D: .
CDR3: CSVDDGTGNTGELFF
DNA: TGCAGCGTTGATGATGGGACTGGGAACACCGGGGAGCTGTTTTTT

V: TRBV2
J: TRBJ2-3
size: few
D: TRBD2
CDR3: CASLSGYGGTQYF
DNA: TGTGCCAGCCTTAGCGGGTACGGGGGTACGCAGTATTTT

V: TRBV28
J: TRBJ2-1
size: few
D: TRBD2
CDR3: CASSWAGGGGSYNEQFF
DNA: TGTGCCAGCAGTTGGGCGGGAGGAGGGGGCTCCTACAATGAGCAGTTCTTC

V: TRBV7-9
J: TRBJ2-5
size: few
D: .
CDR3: CASSVSGTTNSETQYF
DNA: TGTGCCAGCAGCGTATCCGGGACAACGAACTCGGAGACCCAGTACTTC

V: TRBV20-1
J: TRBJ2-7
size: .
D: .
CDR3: CSARPSLGEQYF
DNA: TGCAGTGCTAGACCCTCCTTGGGCGAGCAGTACTTC

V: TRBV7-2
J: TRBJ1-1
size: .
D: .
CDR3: CASSLGWSTEAFF
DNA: TGTGCCAGCAGCTTAGGCTGGTCAACTGAAGCTTTCTTT

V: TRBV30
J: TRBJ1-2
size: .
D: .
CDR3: CASSPGIPYGYTF
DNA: TGTGCCAGTAGTCCCGGGATCCCCTATGGCTACACCTTC

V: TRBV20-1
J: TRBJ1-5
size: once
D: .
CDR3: CSAYRESGDQPQHF
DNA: TGCAGTGCGTACCGGGAGTCAGGAGATCAGCCCCAGCATTTT

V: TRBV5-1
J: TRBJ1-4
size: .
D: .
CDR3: CASSLVTGGGEKLFF
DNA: TGCGCCAGCAGCTTGGTGACCGGGGGTGGTGAAAAACTGTTTTTT

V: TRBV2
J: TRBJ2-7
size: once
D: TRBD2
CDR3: CASSEGLAGGTYEQYF
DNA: TGTGCCAGCAGTGAGGGACTAGCGGGAGGCACCTACGAGCAGTACTTC